This T cell receptor beta chain was identified during a study of T cells in Graves' hyperthyroidism and ophthalmopathy. Study-wide points: Ophthalmopathy was identified by the model a median around 5.9 months ahead of onset.

Patients aged 18 to 65 had newly diagnosed hyperthyroidism lasting under 2 months. CDR1 and CDR2 from the germline V gene are SSHAT and FNYEAQ (reference sequence). This CDR3 spans 14 amino acids. This clonotype showed up many times. The antigen remains undetermined. Relative to the germline gene, one junction end is altered; a read error may explain this. Using RNA transcripts as the source, TCR beta CDR3 regions were amplified. The primer set for the first-round RT-PCR of the TCR CDR3 was HTBI. TCRdb independently ran MiXCR on the multiplex PCR reads; one entry per CDR3 protein. The sample has over 300,000 distinct CDR3 sequences, approximately 13% seen once.

This chain connects TRBV7-7 to TRBJ2-2; maybe TRBD2 (5 bases). Sequenced material: blood. This receptor was identified in a woman aged 55-70 years with Graves' hyperthyroidism. The CDR3 DNA follows: TGTGCTAGCAGCTTCACTAGGAACACCGGGGAGCTGTTTTTT. Its translation is CASSFTRNTGELFF.